A single sample gave rise to the 18 T cell receptor beta chains below, sequenced in a study of OX40 agonist ivuxolimab in advanced cancers. Profiling relied on immunoSEQ multiplex PCR, and the TCRdb table lists in-frame clones only, not all of them. The table lists fewer than 95,000 clones, just under 90% of them singletons. The material was CD4+ or CD8+ T cells sorted from blood, obtained in a trial of the OX40 agonist ivuxolimab. These receptors all stem from an adult with an advanced solid tumor such as melanoma, head and neck, liver or kidney cancer.

The chain has TRBV28 and TRBJ2-1, with D unclear. V lost 6 bases to trimming and J lost 3 bases, with 15 bases between them. Germline V gene lookup returns CDR1 MDHEN and CDR2 SYDVKM. CDR3 length: 15 residues. The CDR3 coding sequence is TGTGCCAGCAGCCCCTTCCGACGTTTCTACAATGAGCAGTTCTTC. Translated: CASSPFRRFYNEQFF.

The chain is built from TRBV14 and TRBJ2-3, with 11 bases fitting TRBD2. Trimming removed 3 bases from V and 6 bases from J; junction bases left unmatched: 8. This CDR3 contains 16 residues. CDR1 SGHDN and CDR2 FVKESK come from the germline V gene. CDR3 amino acids: CASSHFSGRAVDTQYF. In DNA form, the CDR3 reads TGTGCCAGCAGCCACTTTAGCGGGAGGGCCGTTGATACGCAGTATTTT.

The rearrangement uses TRBV5-1 and TRBJ1-4, with a tentative D call TRBD1 (6 bases). Germline CDR1 reads SGHRS; CDR2 reads YFSETQ. The CDR3 has 13 residues. The V gene lost 7 bases and the J gene lost 5 bases, with 12 bases spanning the gap. CDR3 in amino acids: CASREGTNEKLFF. The DNA of the CDR3 is TGCGCCAGCCGTGAGGGGACAAATGAAAAACTGTTTTTT.

The genes are TRBV30 and TRBJ1-6, with D uncertain. The V end lost 4 bases, the J end lost 8 bases, and 15 bases lay between the germline ends. Germline CDR1 reads GTSNPN; CDR2 reads SVGIG (reference sequence). The CDR3 loop spans 14 amino acids. For the CDR3, the DNA is TGTGCCTGGACACCGGGCCCCTCGGATTCACCCCTCCACTTT. This encodes CAWTPGPSDSPLHF. Filled out from reference TRBV30 and TRBJ1-6, the complete variable domain reads SQTIHQWPATLVQPVGSPLSLECTVEGTSNPNLYWYRQAAGRGLQLLFYSVGIGQISSEVPQNLSASRPQDRQFILSSKKLLLSDSGFYLCAWTPGPSDSPLHFGNGTRLTVT.

This clone appeared once. The chain employs TRBV5-3 and TRBJ2-1, with D perhaps TRBD2 (6 bases). TRBV5-3 falls under the ORF class, with uncertain function. This CDR3 has 15 residues. V gave up 0 bases and J gave up 6 bases, with 13 bases separating them. CDR3 nucleotide sequence: TGTGCCAGAAGCTTGGGGGGACTCAACGGCAATGAGCAGTTCTTC. It translates to CARSLGGLNGNEQFF.

This rearrangement joins TRBV29-1 to TRBJ2-7; TRBD1 matches 10 bases. CDR3 length: 12 amino acids. V was pared by 6 bases and J by 2 bases, with 1 base of the junction left unmatched. In germline, CDR1 is SQVTM, CDR2 ANQGSEA. DNA of the CDR3: TGCAGCGTCGGACAGGGGGCCTACGAGCAGTACTTC. Translating it yields CSVGQGAYEQYF.

J is TRBJ2-2 and V is TRBV9; 7 bases align to TRBD2. The V and J ends lost 1 base and 4 bases, in that order; junction bases with no gene match: 4. The V gene's germline CDR1 is SGDLS and CDR2 YYNGEE. The CDR3 consists of 15 residues. CDR3 protein: CASSVKREGTGELFF. The CDR3 DNA reads as TGTGCCAGCAGCGTAAAGAGGGAGGGCACCGGGGAGCTGTTTTTT.

The chain combines TRBV27 with TRBJ2-7, with D perhaps being TRBD1 or TRBD2 (5 bases each). This CDR3 region has 15 residues. V lost 0 bases to trimming and J lost 4 bases, with 13 bases between them. Looked up from germline, CDR1 is MNHEY and CDR2 is SMNVEV (reference sequence). CDR3 sequence reads: CASSLSRDGLYEQYF. CDR3 coding DNA: TGTGCCAGCAGTTTATCACGGGACGGACTTTACGAGCAGTACTTC.

The chain joins TRBV7-8 to TRBJ2-1; 9 positions agree with TRBD2. J lost 7 bases, V lost 1 base, and 5 bases had no gene match. Germline CDR1 reads SGHVS; CDR2 reads FQNEAQ. This CDR3 spans 15 amino acids. The CDR3 DNA sequence: TGTGCCAGCAGCTTAGATAGCGGGAGTGGTAATGAGCAGTTCTTC. Translated, it gives CASSLDSGSGNEQFF.

The gene calls are TRBV14 and TRBJ2-7; TRBD2 agrees at 12 bases. CDR1 is SGHDN, CDR2 FVKESK, per germline. Trimming cost V 2 bases and J 2 bases; bases outside gene matches: 4. This CDR3 has 16 amino acids. Here the CDR3 DNA reads TGTGCCAGCAGCCAAACGACTAGCGGGAGCCCCTACGAGCAGTACTTC. This sequence encodes CASSQTTSGSPYEQYF.

The CDR3 DNA follows: TGTGCCAGCAGCTTGGGGCAGGGTAGGTACGAGCAGTACTTC. Translated, it gives CASSLGQGRYEQYF. The chain recombines TRBV5-4 with TRBJ2-7, with D maybe TRBD1 (5 bases). Germline CDR1 and CDR2: SGHNT and YYREEE (reference sequence). CDR3 length: 14 residues. Trimming left V 0 bases short and J 4 bases short, with 11 bases between.

For this clone: The junction differs from germline at one of its ends, possibly a read error. V gene TRBV7-7 combines with J gene TRBJ2-3; D uncertain. CDR3 length: 15 amino acids. Germline assignment: CDR1 SSHAT and CDR2 FNYEAQ (reference sequence). CDR3 bases: TGTGCTAGCAGCTTATATTACGGCAGCACAGATACGCAGTATTTT. Translating gives CASSLYYGSTDTQYF.

This chain connects TRBV5-5 to TRBJ2-1; TRBD2 matches at 8 bases. The germline CDR1 and CDR2 sequences are SGHKS and YYEKEE (reference sequence). The CDR3 has 15 residues. V lost 1 base to trimming and J lost 5 bases; unmatched junction nucleotides: 5. CDR3 residues: CASSLFREGHNEQFF. In nucleotides, the CDR3 is TGTGCCAGCAGCTTGTTTCGGGAGGGCCACAATGAGCAGTTCTTC.

The chain carries TRBV28 and TRBJ2-7; 7 bases agree with TRBD1. The CDR3 loop spans 14 amino acids. CDR1 and CDR2 from the germline V gene are MDHEN and SYDVKM. The ends lost 7 bases at V and 2 bases at J; junction bases unmatched: 8. The CDR3 DNA is TGTGCCAGCATCCGTTCCGGGACAGCCTACGAGCAGTACTTC. Protein sequence: CASIRSGTAYEQYF. The variable domain in full, completed from reference TRBV28 and TRBJ2-7, reads DVKVTQSSRYLVKRTGEKVFLECVQDMDHENMFWYRQDPGLGLRLIYFSYDVKMKEKGDIPEGYSVSREKKERFSLILESASTNQTSMYLCASIRSGTAYEQYFGPGTRLTVT.

The chain recombines TRBV5-8 with TRBJ2-5, with TRBD1 matching 7 bases. This CDR3 has 14 amino acids. Per the germline V gene, CDR1 is SGHTS and CDR2 is YDEGEE. V trimming: 1 base; J trimming: 3 bases; junction bases outside the gene matches: 3. The CDR3: CASSLRDREETQYF. In DNA, the CDR3 is TGTGCCAGCAGCTTGAGGGACAGAGAAGAGACCCAGTACTTC.

This rearrangement joins TRBV11-2 to TRBJ2-5; D is uncertain. The germline V gene has CDR1 SGHAT and CDR2 FQNNGV. Trimming shortened V by 2 bases and J by 4 bases, and 8 bases separated the two germline ends. The CDR3 consists of 13 residues. The CDR3 sequence: CASSLLRAETQYF. DNA for the CDR3: TGTGCCAGCAGCTTACTGCGAGCAGAGACCCAGTACTTC.

The chain joins TRBV11-3 to TRBJ1-1; D is perhaps TRBD1 (5 bases). The CDR3 totals 13 residues. The V gene's germline CDR1 is SGHNT and CDR2 YENEEA. V lost 5 bases to trimming and J lost 10 bases, with 17 bases between them. The CDR3 region is CASSPTGTRGAFF. DNA for the CDR3: TGTGCCAGCAGCCCAACGGGAACAAGGGGAGCTTTCTTT.

The chain carries TRBV6-1 and TRBJ2-3; 14 bases are a match to TRBD2. Germline V gene data show CDR1 as MNHNS and CDR2 as SASEGT. This CDR3 region has 19 residues. The V gene end was trimmed by 5 bases and the J gene end by 2 bases; junction bases not matched to a gene: 12. The CDR3 region is CASSQGLAGGRGVTDTQYF. As DNA, the CDR3 is TGTGCCAGCAGTCAAGGACTAGCGGGAGGCCGCGGGGTCACAGATACGCAGTATTTT.